This TCR beta chain was sequenced in a study of blood T cell repertoires in COVID-19. Trimming left V 4 bases short and J 2 bases short, with 8 bases between. The V gene's germline CDR1 is GTSNPN and CDR2 SVGIG (reference sequence). This CDR3 is built from 13 residues. Measured with immunoSEQ multiplex PCR; TCRdb has only the in-frame clones, and not every one. The repertoire holds more than 80,000 clones, around 80% seen once, with 30% to 35% in the top ten. The sequencing input was peripheral blood. This chain connects TRBV30 to TRBJ1-4; D uncertain. The sequence was collected from a woman of 80 years or more with active or convalescent COVID-19. CDR3: CAWNRGTNEKLFF. The CDR3 DNA is TGTGCCTGGAATAGAGGCACTAATGAAAAACTGTTTTTT.